The 19 T cell receptor beta chains given below trace back to one sample, sequenced in a study of blood T cell repertoires in COVID-19. Generated by immunoSEQ multiplex PCR, the TCRdb table keeps only in-frame clones and is missing some. The repertoire holds 400,000 to 450,000 clones, with 75% to 90% as singletons. The sample consisted of PBMCs or T cells enriched from blood (not recorded which). The receptors shown here come from a man aged 25 to 40 who had recovered from COVID-19.

This CDR3 reads CASSSRQGRDEAFF. The DNA of the CDR3 is TGTGCCAGCAGCTCCCGACAGGGGAGGGATGAAGCTTTCTTT. The V call is TRBV7-9, the J call TRBJ1-1; TRBD1 aligns across 8 bases. There are 14 residues in the CDR3. Germline values: CDR1 SEHNR, CDR2 FQNEAQ (reference sequence). J gave up 7 bases and V 4 bases, and 8 bases lay outside the gene matches.

V is TRBV7-2 and J is TRBJ2-5; 9 bases match TRBD2. With V trimmed by 5 bases and J by 4 bases, 11 bases remained unmatched. Germline V gene data show CDR1 as SGHTA and CDR2 as FQGNSA. This CDR3 has 16 amino acids. The CDR3 sequence is CASSQERREGSETQYF. For the CDR3, the DNA is TGTGCCAGCAGCCAAGAAAGGCGGGAGGGCTCAGAGACCCAGTACTTC.

This chain joins TRBV3-1 (or the pseudogene TRBV3-2) and TRBJ1-3; D not certain. V was shortened by 1 base and J by 5 bases, with 3 bases between the two germline ends. Germline V CDR1 and CDR2: LGHDT, YNNKEL (reference sequence). The CDR3 has 12 residues. The CDR3 region is CASSQVRNTIYF. The CDR3 bases are TGTGCCAGCAGCCAAGTCAGAAACACCATATATTTT.

Concerning this clone itself: Germline and junction disagree at one end, which may indicate a read error. This chain links TRBV7-7 with TRBJ2-7, with D uncertain. Looked up from germline, CDR1 is SSHAT and CDR2 is FNYEAQ (reference sequence). This CDR3 is 13 amino acids long. The CDR3 reads CASSTADTGEQYF. CDR3 sequence (DNA): TGTGCTAGCAGCACAGCTGATACTGGCGAGCAGTACTTC.

The chain combines TRBV29-1 with TRBJ1-2; 10 bases line up with TRBD1. This CDR3 is built from 12 residues. V shed 6 bases and J 8 bases; nucleotides not matched to a gene: 6. The germline CDR1 and CDR2 sequences are SQVTM and ANQGSEA. DNA of the CDR3: TGCAGCGTGGGGGGACAGGGGAACGGCTACACCTTC. Amino acid sequence: CSVGGQGNGYTF.

This clone is a singleton in its sample. This chain joins TRBV5-1 and TRBJ2-6; D possibly corresponds to TRBD1 (5 bases). The CDR3 contains 15 residues. V was cut by 4 bases and J by 4 bases, with 12 bases left in between. CDR1 is SGHRS and CDR2 is YFSETQ in the germline V gene. CDR3 residues: CASSLQGSGANVLTF. The DNA of the CDR3 is TGCGCCAGCAGCCTCCAGGGTTCGGGGGCCAACGTCCTGACTTTC.

This clone occurred once. This chain uses TRBV4-1 with TRBJ2-7; tentative D call: TRBD1 (5 bases). Germline V gives CDR1 MGHRA, CDR2 YSYEKL. With 2 bases removed from V and 3 bases from J, the gap between germline ends came to 8 bases. This CDR3 comprises 13 residues. The CDR3 spells CASSQMTVYEQYF. The CDR3 region has the DNA TGCGCCAGCAGCCAAATGACAGTCTACGAGCAGTACTTC.

The chain links TRBV29-1 to TRBJ2-3; no definite D call. CDR3 size: 10 residues. Germline CDR1 SQVTM, CDR2 ANQGSEA. V was pared by 6 bases and J by 11 bases, with 12 bases between. The CDR3 here is CSVVIGVQYF. The CDR3 DNA is TGCAGCGTCGTCATAGGAGTGCAGTATTTT.

This chain links TRBV15 with TRBJ2-1; 10 nucleotides agree with TRBD2. The CDR3 is 15 residues long. Germline V gene sequence: CDR1 LNHNV, CDR2 YYDKDF (reference sequence). Trimming cost V 5 bases and J 4 bases; bases outside gene matches: 5. Written as DNA, the CDR3 is TGTGCCACCAGCCCAAGCGGGAGGGAGTACAATGAGCAGTTCTTC. Translating gives CATSPSGREYNEQFF.

This clone was detected once. The CDR3 DNA is TGTGCCAGCAGCTTAGATCTAGTATGGGGGGAAGGCTACACCTTC. Amino acid sequence: CASSLDLVWGEGYTF. The gene calls are TRBV11-2 and TRBJ1-2, with TRBD1 as a possible D gene (5 bases). CDR1 and CDR2 from the germline V gene are SGHAT and FQNNGV. This CDR3 spans 15 amino acids. V gave up 0 bases and J gave up 8 bases, with 16 bases separating them.

The chain uses TRBV7-9 and TRBJ1-2, with a possible D match to TRBD1 (6 bases). The CDR3 spans 14 residues. Trimming took off 7 bases at V and 6 bases at J, with 18 bases between the two ends. The germline V gene has CDR1 SEHNR and CDR2 FQNEAQ (reference sequence). The CDR3, as DNA: TGTGCCAGCAAAGTCTTACAGGGACCGGATGGCTACACCTTC. Its protein product is CASKVLQGPDGYTF.

Written as DNA, the CDR3 is TGTGCCAGCAGTGAGTCGGCAACTAATGAAAAACTGTTTTTT. It specifies CASSESATNEKLFF. This sequence joins TRBV6-1 and TRBJ1-4; D not resolved. Germline values: CDR1 MNHNS, CDR2 SASEGT. The CDR3 loop spans 14 amino acids. The V gene lost 3 bases and the J gene lost 0 bases, with 5 bases spanning the gap.

CDR3 sequence reads: CASSLGRGSSYNSPLHF. CDR3 in DNA: TGTGCCAGCAGCTTAGGGAGGGGAAGCTCCTATAATTCACCCCTCCACTTT. The chain has TRBV7-9 and TRBJ1-6; TRBD1 is a possible D gene (5 bases). Germline CDR1 SEHNR, CDR2 FQNEAQ (reference sequence). The ends were cut back, 1 base at V and 0 bases at J, with 10 bases in the middle. This CDR3 spans 17 amino acids.

This clone was observed a few times. The rearrangement joins TRBV19 to TRBJ1-1; TRBD1 agrees at 12 bases. J gave up 0 bases and V 4 bases, and 9 bases lay outside the gene matches. The CDR3 runs 18 residues. The germline V gene encodes CDR1 LNHDA and CDR2 SQIVND (reference sequence). CDR3 bases: TGTGCCAGTAGTAGGGACAGGGGGCGACTCTTGGTGAACACTGAAGCTTTCTTT. Translation: CASSRDRGRLLVNTEAFF.

This clone occurred once. This chain joins TRBV28 and TRBJ1-5; 8 bases align to TRBD1. With 10 bases clipped from V and 7 bases from J, the junction kept 12 bases outside the gene matches. The V gene's germline CDR1 is MDHEN and CDR2 SYDVKM. CDR3 length: 14 residues. CDR3 in DNA: TGTGCCACCTCCGGTTCAGGGGGCGGACAGCCCCAGCATTTT. Protein sequence: CATSGSGGGQPQHF.

This chain uses TRBV10-3 with TRBJ1-2; D is unclear. CDR3 length: 11 amino acids. The germline gives CDR1 ENHRY, CDR2 SYGVKD. V was trimmed by 0 bases and J by 8 bases, leaving 4 bases between them. The CDR3 nucleotides are TGTGCCATCAGTGAGTCCCTCGGCTACACCTTC. This encodes CAISESLGYTF.

A single count supports this clone. The rearrangement links TRBV6-5 to TRBJ2-2; D gene uncertain. Trimming took off 11 bases at V and 5 bases at J, with 18 bases between the two ends. The germline gives CDR1 MNHEY, CDR2 SVGAGI. The length of the CDR3 is 14 residues. The chain's CDR3 is CAVHARVQTGELFF. The CDR3, as DNA: TGTGCCGTCCACGCTCGGGTGCAAACCGGGGAGCTGTTTTTT.

The chain uses TRBV24-1 and TRBJ1-4, with 10 positions matching TRBD1. Trimming removed 4 bases from V and 3 bases from J; junction bases left unmatched: 1. The CDR3 consists of 15 residues. The germline gives CDR1 KGHDR, CDR2 SFDVKD. The CDR3 here is CATSDGTGANEKLFF. The CDR3 bases are TGTGCCACCAGTGACGGGACAGGGGCTAATGAAAAACTGTTTTTT.

This chain connects TRBV29-1 to TRBJ1-2; D unresolved. CDR1 and CDR2 (germline): SQVTM, ANQGSEA. This CDR3 has 12 residues. V lost 3 bases to trimming and J lost 4 bases, with 9 bases between them. In DNA, the CDR3 is TGCAGCGTTGATTCAGCGGTCTATGGCTACACCTTC. Translation: CSVDSAVYGYTF. Supplemented by reference TRBV29-1 and TRBJ1-2, the full variable domain reads SAVISQKPSRDICQRGTSLTIQCQVDSQVTMMFWYRQQPGQSLTLIATANQGSEATYESGFVIDKFPISRPNLTFSTLTVSNMSPEDSSIYLCSVDSAVYGYTFGSGTRLTVV.